What follows is one TCR beta chain and its context. A CD45RA+ naive subset and a CD45RA-negative memory subset were split from CD4+ cells. The sample is drawn from a study of shared clonotypes between healthy human individuals. Assay: immunoSEQ multiplex PCR; the TCRdb copy retains only in-frame clones and omits some. Of about 2 million clones listed, approximately 95% are singletons. This CDR3 comprises 14 residues. From germline, CDR1 is KGHSH and CDR2 LQKENI. V was shortened by 3 bases and J by 5 bases, with 13 bases between the two germline ends. The clonotype comes from a man aged 18 to 29 in good health. The sequencing sample was made of naive CD4+ T cells sorted from blood. Subset of the sample: CD45RA+ positively selected. The chain joins TRBV18 to TRBJ2-5; possible D gene TRBD1, 6 bases. For the CDR3, the DNA is TGTGCCAGCTCACCCCCAGGGGCGCGGGAGACCCAGTACTTC. It codes for CASSPPGARETQYF.